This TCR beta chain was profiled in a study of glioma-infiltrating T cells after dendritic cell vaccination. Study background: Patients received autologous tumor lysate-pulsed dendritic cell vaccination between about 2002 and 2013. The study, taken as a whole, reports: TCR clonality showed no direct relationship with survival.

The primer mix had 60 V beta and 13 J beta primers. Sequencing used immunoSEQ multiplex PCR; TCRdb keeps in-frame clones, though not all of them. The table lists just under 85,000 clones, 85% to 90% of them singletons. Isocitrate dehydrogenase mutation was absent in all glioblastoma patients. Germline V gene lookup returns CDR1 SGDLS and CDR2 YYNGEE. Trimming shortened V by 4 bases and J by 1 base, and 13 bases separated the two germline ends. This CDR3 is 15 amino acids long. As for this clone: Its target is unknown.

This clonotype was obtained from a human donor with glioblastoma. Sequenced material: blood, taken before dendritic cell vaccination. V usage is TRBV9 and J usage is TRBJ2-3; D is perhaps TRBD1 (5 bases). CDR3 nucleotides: TGTGCCAGCAGCCCAGGATGGGGCGGCACAGATACGCAGTATTTT. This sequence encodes CASSPGWGGTDTQYF. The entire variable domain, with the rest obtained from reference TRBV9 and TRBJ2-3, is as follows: DSGVTQTPKHLITATGQRVTLRCSPRSGDLSVYWYQQSLDQGLQFLIQYYNGEERAKGNILERFSAQQFPDLHSELNLSSLELGDSALYFCASSPGWGGTDTQYFGPGTRLTVL.